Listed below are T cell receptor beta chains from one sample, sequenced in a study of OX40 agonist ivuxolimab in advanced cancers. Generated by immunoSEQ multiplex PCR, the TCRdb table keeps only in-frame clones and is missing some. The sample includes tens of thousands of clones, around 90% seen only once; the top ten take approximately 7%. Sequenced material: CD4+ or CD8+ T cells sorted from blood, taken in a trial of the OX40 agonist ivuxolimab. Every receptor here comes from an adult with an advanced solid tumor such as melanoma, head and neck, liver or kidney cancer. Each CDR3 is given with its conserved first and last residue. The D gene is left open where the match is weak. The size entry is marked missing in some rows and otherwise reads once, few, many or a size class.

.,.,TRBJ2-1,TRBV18,CASSPLWTPGYNEQFF,TGTGCCAGCTCACCCCTATGGACACCCGGCTACAATGAGCAGTTCTTC
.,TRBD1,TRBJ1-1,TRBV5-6,CASSPDRDRGRGRAFF,TGTGCCAGCAGCCCGGACCGGGACAGGGGAAGGGGACGGGCTTTCTTT
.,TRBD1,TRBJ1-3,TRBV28,CASRPGQVSGNTIYF,TGTGCCAGCAGACCAGGACAGGTCTCTGGAAACACCATATATTTT
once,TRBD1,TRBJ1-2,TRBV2,CASSQGAGYGYTF,TGTGCCAGCAGCCAGGGGGCGGGCTATGGCTACACCTTC
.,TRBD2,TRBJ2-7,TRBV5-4,CASSSGLAGAGEQYF,TGTGCCAGCAGCTCGGGACTAGCGGGAGCGGGGGAGCAGTACTTC
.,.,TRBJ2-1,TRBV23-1,CASSKRSSYNEQFF,TGCGCCAGCTCTAAAAGGAGCTCCTACAATGAGCAGTTCTTC
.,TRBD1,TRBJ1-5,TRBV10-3,CAISPDRVGQPQHF,TGTGCCATCAGCCCGGACAGGGTGGGTCAGCCCCAGCATTTT
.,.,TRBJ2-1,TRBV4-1,CASSHPKPGGRDNEQFF,TGCGCCAGCAGCCATCCAAAACCGGGGGGCCGGGACAATGAGCAGTTCTTC
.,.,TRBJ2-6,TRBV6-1,CASSDHSGANVLTF,TGTGCCAGCAGTGACCACTCTGGGGCCAACGTCCTGACTTTC
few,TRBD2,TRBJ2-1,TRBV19,CASSTSGNPRNEQFF,TGTGCCAGTAGTACAAGCGGGAACCCTAGAAATGAGCAGTTCTTC
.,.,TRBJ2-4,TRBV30,CAWAGSDIQYF,TGTGCCTGGGCAGGGTCGGACATTCAGTACTTC
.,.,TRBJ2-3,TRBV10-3,CATNPQDTQYF,TGTGCCACCAATCCCCAAGATACGCAGTATTTT
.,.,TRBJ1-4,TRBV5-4,CASSLGQVNEKLFF,TGTGCCAGCAGCTTGGGGCAGGTCAACGAAAAACTGTTTTTT
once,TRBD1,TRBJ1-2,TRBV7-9,CASSPDRGFDAEGYTF,TGTGCCAGCAGCCCGGACAGGGGATTTGATGCAGAGGGCTACACCTTC
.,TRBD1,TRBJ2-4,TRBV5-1,CASSGDSDIQYF,TGCGCCAGCAGCGGGGACAGCGACATTCAGTACTTC
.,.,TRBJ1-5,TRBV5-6,CASSLTVRASNQPQHF,TGTGCCAGCAGCTTGACCGTCCGGGCTAGCAATCAGCCCCAGCATTTT
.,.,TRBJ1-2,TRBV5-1,CASSLAGPDGYTF,TGCGCCAGCAGCTTGGCAGGGCCCGATGGCTACACCTTC
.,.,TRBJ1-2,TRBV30,CAWSVLRGSYGYTF,TGTGCCTGGAGTGTACTCAGGGGTAGCTATGGCTACACCTTC
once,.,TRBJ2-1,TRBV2,CASSEWSEASWQFF,TGTGCCAGCAGTGAATGGTCCGAAGCGTCCTGGCAGTTCTTC
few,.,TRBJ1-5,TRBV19,CASSTGPQPQHF,TGTGCCAGTAGTACTGGACCTCAGCCCCAGCATTTT
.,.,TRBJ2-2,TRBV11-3,CASSVGQGELFF,TGTGCCAGCAGCGTAGGACAAGGGGAGCTGTTTTTT
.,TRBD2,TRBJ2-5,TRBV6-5,CASKPLAGEGETQYF,TGTGCCAGCAAGCCACTAGCGGGAGAGGGAGAGACCCAGTACTTC
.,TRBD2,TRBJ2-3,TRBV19,CASSGMLAGGLSTDTQYF,TGTGCCAGTAGTGGGATGCTAGCGGGGGGATTAAGCACAGATACGCAGTATTTT
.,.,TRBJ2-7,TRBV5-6,CASSLSSYYEQYF,TGTGCCAGCAGCTTGTCTAGCTACTACGAGCAGTACTTC
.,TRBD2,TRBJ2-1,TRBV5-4,CASRVGLAGEGEQFF,TGTGCCAGCAGAGTGGGACTAGCGGGAGAGGGTGAGCAGTTCTTC
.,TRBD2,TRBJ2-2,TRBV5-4,CASNRVAGEPGELFF,TGTGCCAGCAATCGGGTAGCGGGAGAGCCCGGGGAGCTGTTTTTT
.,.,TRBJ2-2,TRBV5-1,CASSLGQSTGELFF,TGCGCCAGCAGCTTAGGACAGAGCACCGGGGAGCTGTTTTTT
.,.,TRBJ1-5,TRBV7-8,CASSLSRGKQPQHF,TGTGCCAGCAGTTTAAGCAGGGGTAAGCAGCCCCAGCATTTT